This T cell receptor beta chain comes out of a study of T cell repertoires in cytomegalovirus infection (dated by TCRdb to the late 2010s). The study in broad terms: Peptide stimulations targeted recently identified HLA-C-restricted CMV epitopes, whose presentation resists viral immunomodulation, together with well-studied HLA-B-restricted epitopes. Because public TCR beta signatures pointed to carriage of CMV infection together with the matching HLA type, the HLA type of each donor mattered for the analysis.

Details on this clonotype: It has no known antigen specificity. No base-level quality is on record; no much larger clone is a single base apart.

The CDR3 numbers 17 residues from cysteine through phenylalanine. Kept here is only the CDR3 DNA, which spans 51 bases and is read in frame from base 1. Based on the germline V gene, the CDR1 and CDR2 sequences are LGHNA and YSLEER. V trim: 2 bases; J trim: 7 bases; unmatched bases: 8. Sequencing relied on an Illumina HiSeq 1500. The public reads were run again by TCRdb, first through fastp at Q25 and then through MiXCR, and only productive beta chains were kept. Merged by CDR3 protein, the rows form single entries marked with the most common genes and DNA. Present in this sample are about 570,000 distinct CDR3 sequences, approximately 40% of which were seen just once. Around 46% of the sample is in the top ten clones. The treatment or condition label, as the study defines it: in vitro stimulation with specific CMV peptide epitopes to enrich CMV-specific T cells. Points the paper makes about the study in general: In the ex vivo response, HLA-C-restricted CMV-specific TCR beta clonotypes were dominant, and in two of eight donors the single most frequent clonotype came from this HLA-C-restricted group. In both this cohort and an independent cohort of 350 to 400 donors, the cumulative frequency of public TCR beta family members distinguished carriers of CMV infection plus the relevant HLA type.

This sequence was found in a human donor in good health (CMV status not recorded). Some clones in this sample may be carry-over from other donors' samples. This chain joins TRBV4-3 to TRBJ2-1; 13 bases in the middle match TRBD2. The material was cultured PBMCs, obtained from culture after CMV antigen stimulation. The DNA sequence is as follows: TGCGCCAGCAGCCAACTCCGGACTAGCGGGAGTTATAATGAGCAGTTCTTC. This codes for CASSQLRTSGSYNEQFF.